These 32 T cell receptor beta chains share one sample of origin, sequenced in a study of T cell repertoires in cytomegalovirus infection. MiXCR was run by TCRdb on the reads, yielding one entry per CDR3 protein. The repertoire holds roughly 230,000 distinct CDR3 sequences, with 17% as singletons. The sample was CD8+ T cells from PBMCs. The receptors were gathered from a human donor in good health (CMV status not recorded). Some clones in this sample may be carry-over from other donors' samples.

V usage is TRBV6-2 or TRBV6-3 and J usage is TRBJ2-4; tentative D call: TRBD1 (6 bases). The CDR3 runs 14 residues. Per the germline V gene, CDR1 is MNHEY and CDR2 is SVGEGT. V was shortened by 4 bases and J by 6 bases, with 13 bases between the two germline ends. The CDR3 region is CASSFATGINIQYF. Here the CDR3 DNA reads TGTGCCAGCAGTTTCGCTACAGGGATAAACATTCAGTACTTC.

A few counts support this clonotype. V gene TRBV20-1 combines with J gene TRBJ2-1, with TRBD1 identical over 7 bases. The CDR3 runs 15 residues. Germline V lookup: CDR1 DFQATT, CDR2 SNEGSKA (reference sequence). V was pared by 2 bases and J by 5 bases, with 9 bases of the junction left unmatched. CDR3 DNA: TGCAGTGCTAGACCTTACGGGACAGCCGACAATGAGCAGTTCTTC. Protein sequence: CSARPYGTADNEQFF.

This clonotype was detected many times. CDR3 sequence reads: CASSRTRGSGGAWSYEQYF. For the CDR3, the DNA is TGTGCCAGCAGCCGCACACGGGGAAGCGGGGGGGCCTGGTCCTACGAGCAGTACTTC. The rearrangement joins TRBV7-2 to TRBJ2-7, with 10 bases fitting TRBD2. Germline V lookup: CDR1 SGHTA, CDR2 FQGNSA. CDR3 length: 19 residues. V was pared by 5 bases and J by 1 base, with 17 bases of the junction left unmatched.

This clonotype showed up just a few times. In DNA, the CDR3 is TGTGCCAGCAGTTTACAACAGGGGCATCAGCCCCAGCATTTT. This codes for CASSLQQGHQPQHF. The chain is built from TRBV27 and TRBJ1-5, with TRBD1 matching over 7 bases. The CDR3 is made up of 14 amino acids. In germline, CDR1 is MNHEY, CDR2 SMNVEV (reference sequence). Trimming took 2 bases from V and 5 from J; bases not matched to a gene: 3.

This clonotype was recorded many times. This chain links TRBV7-2 with TRBJ1-1; 9 bases fit TRBD1. In germline, CDR1 is SGHTA, CDR2 FQGNSA. The CDR3 consists of 18 residues. J was trimmed by 3 bases and V by 1 base; bases with no gene match: 12. The CDR3 protein is CASSLVGRDRAYHTEAFF. For the CDR3, the DNA is TGTGCCAGCAGCTTAGTGGGCCGGGACAGGGCGTATCACACTGAAGCTTTCTTT.

This clonotype was recorded a few times. The V and J genes are TRBV28 and TRBJ2-5, with 14 bases aligning to TRBD2. This CDR3 region has 19 residues. Germline V gene sequence: CDR1 MDHEN, CDR2 SYDVKM. Unmatched junction bases numbered 16, after V lost 5 bases and J lost 5 bases. The CDR3 DNA follows: TGTGCCAGCAGTAGCGGACTAGCGGGGGGCCCGGGGGGCGTGGAGACCCAGTACTTC. It translates to CASSSGLAGGPGGVETQYF.

Ten or more counts support this clonotype. The V gene is TRBV5-6, the J gene TRBJ1-1, with 8 bases fitting TRBD1. Germline values: CDR1 SGHDT, CDR2 YYEEEE. This CDR3 region has 15 residues. After removal of 4 bases from V and 2 bases from J, the junction contained 7 bases not matched to a gene. This CDR3 reads CASSLGTGLNTEAFF. The DNA of the CDR3 is TGTGCCAGCAGCCTGGGGACAGGACTTAACACTGAAGCTTTCTTT.

This clonotype came up a few times. The J gene is TRBJ1-3, the V gene TRBV20-1; 8 bases are shared with TRBD1. Germline lookup yields CDR1 DFQATT and CDR2 SNEGSKA (reference sequence). Trimming at V came to 0 bases and at J to 3 bases, leaving 7 bases not matched to a gene. The CDR3 sequence is 16 residues long. The CDR3 protein is CSARDLETGVGNTIYF. The CDR3 nucleotides are TGCAGTGCTAGAGATTTAGAGACAGGGGTTGGAAACACCATATATTTT.

This clonotype came up a few times. The V and J genes are TRBV7-7 and TRBJ1-2, with D unresolved. V lost 3 bases to trimming and J lost 0 bases, with 17 bases between them. Germline V gives CDR1 SSHAT, CDR2 FNYEAQ (reference sequence). This CDR3 is 17 amino acids long. This CDR3 is CASSFPDGETANYGYTF. The CDR3 DNA sequence: TGTGCCAGCAGCTTCCCGGACGGGGAAACAGCTAACTATGGCTACACCTTC.

In its sample, this clonotype was seen a few times. The chain links TRBV12-3 or TRBV12-4 to TRBJ1-5, with a tentative D call TRBD1 (6 bases). CDR3 size: 14 residues. Trimming cost V 3 bases and J 7 bases, with 13 bases left between them. In nucleotides, the CDR3 is TGTGCCAGCAGTTTCGACAGGCTCCTACAGCCCCAGCATTTT. Translated, it gives CASSFDRLLQPQHF.

The CDR3, as DNA: TGTGCCAGCAGTCCAACGACAGTATCGACAGATACGCAGTATTTT. This gives the protein CASSPTTVSTDTQYF. The chain links TRBV6-5 to TRBJ2-3; D might be TRBD1 (5 bases). Germline values: CDR1 MNHEY, CDR2 SVGAGI. Trimming took 5 bases from V and 3 from J, leaving 15 bases between them. The CDR3 covers 15 residues.

This clonotype was seen a few times. One end of the junction fails to match germline, which may point to a read error. The chain employs TRBV5-8 and TRBJ2-3, with D tentatively TRBD1 (6 bases). The CDR3 extends over 15 amino acids. Germline-derived CDR1 and CDR2 are SGHTS and YDEGEE. CDR3 sequence: CASRLGQGMTDTQYF. Here the CDR3 DNA reads TGTGCCAGCAGATTGGGGCAGGGGATGACAGATACGCAGTATTTT.

This clonotype has at least ten counts. J is TRBJ1-1 and V is TRBV6-6, with D hard to call. CDR1 is MNHNY and CDR2 is SVGAGI in the germline V gene (reference sequence). The CDR3 loop spans 17 amino acids. V was trimmed by 0 bases and J by 0 bases, leaving 14 bases between them. In nucleotides, the CDR3 is TGTGCCAGCAGTTACTCGTCTGCGAGAATCATGAACACTGAAGCTTTCTTT. This codes for CASSYSSARIMNTEAFF.

This sequence joins TRBV6-2 or TRBV6-3 and TRBJ2-2, with 12 bases identical to TRBD1. J gave up 6 bases and V 0 bases, and 11 bases lay outside the gene matches. There are 19 residues in the CDR3. Germline V gene sequence: CDR1 MNHEY, CDR2 SVGEGT. This chain's CDR3 is CASSYSMGQGAPFSGELFF. The CDR3 DNA reads TGTGCCAGCAGTTACTCGATGGGACAGGGGGCGCCATTTTCCGGGGAGCTGTTTTTT.

This clonotype was detected only a few times. The chain employs TRBV10-3 and TRBJ2-2, with TRBD1 matching over 7 bases. Trimming cost V 4 bases and J 5 bases; bases outside gene matches: 16. Germline V gene sequence: CDR1 ENHRY, CDR2 SYGVKD. The CDR3 has 18 amino acids. The CDR3 reads CAISGSTARQGETGELFF. The CDR3 nucleotides read TGTGCCATCAGTGGGTCTACTGCGCGACAGGGTGAAACCGGGGAGCTGTTTTTT.

This clonotype was detected ten times or more. The V and J genes are TRBV10-3 and TRBJ2-5, with D possibly being TRBD1 or TRBD2 (5 bases each). This CDR3 has 14 amino acids. The germline gives CDR1 ENHRY, CDR2 SYGVKD. The ends were cut back, 4 bases at V and 0 bases at J, with 9 bases in the middle. CDR3 loop: CAISGGNYQETQYF. The CDR3 DNA reads TGTGCCATCAGTGGGGGGAACTACCAAGAGACCCAGTACTTC.

The rearrangement links TRBV7-3 to TRBJ2-3; 9 bases line up with TRBD2. The ends lost 2 bases at V and 1 base at J; junction bases unmatched: 16. This CDR3 has 20 amino acids. Germline CDR1 and CDR2: SGHTA and FQGTGA. The CDR3 region is CASSLRSGLAGGLGTDTQYF. The CDR3 bases are TGTGCCAGCAGCTTACGGTCAGGTTTGGCGGGGGGGCTGGGCACAGATACGCAGTATTTT.

The V gene is TRBV9, the J gene TRBJ1-3; D unclear. Germline V gene sequence: CDR1 SGDLS, CDR2 YYNGEE. CDR3 size: 17 residues. Trimming pared 0 bases from V and 0 bases from J, leaving 13 bases between. The CDR3 protein is CASSVAARSSSGNTIYF. The CDR3, as DNA: TGTGCCAGCAGCGTAGCGGCCAGGTCTTCCTCTGGAAACACCATATATTTT.

This clonotype was recorded many times. The V gene is TRBV3-1, the J gene TRBJ2-1, with 7 bases fitting TRBD2. The CDR3 extends over 15 amino acids. Germline lookup yields CDR1 LGHDT and CDR2 YNNKEL (reference sequence). After removal of 11 bases from V and 2 bases from J, the junction contained 12 bases not matched to a gene. The CDR3 coding sequence is TGTGCCTCCAGCCGCCGGGGGGACCCCTACAATGAGCAGTTCTTC. Protein product: CASSRRGDPYNEQFF.

The V and J genes are TRBV11-2 and TRBJ2-5, with TRBD2 matching over 7 bases. Losses at the gene ends were 1 base for V and 5 bases for J; bases not matched to a gene: 7. Looked up from germline, CDR1 is SGHAT and CDR2 is FQNNGV. The CDR3 totals 15 residues. The CDR3 coding sequence is TGTGCCAGCAGCTTAGGTACGGGGGGATGGGAGACCCAGTACTTC. Protein product: CASSLGTGGWETQYF.

This clonotype was seen repeatedly, ten times or more. The rearrangement uses TRBV7-6 and TRBJ1-4; D remains unclear. The CDR3 totals 14 residues. V was shortened by 5 bases and J by 1 base, with 8 bases between the two germline ends. Germline V gives CDR1 SGHVS, CDR2 FNYEAQ. The CDR3 protein is CASSQLGTNEKLFF. As DNA, the CDR3 is TGTGCCAGCAGCCAACTAGGAACTAATGAAAAACTGTTTTTT.

There are many counts of this clonotype. This chain uses TRBV7-8 with TRBJ2-7; no clear D. Trimming shortened V by 1 base and J by 1 base, and 14 bases separated the two germline ends. The CDR3 consists of 16 residues. Germline CDR1 is SGHVS and CDR2 is FQNEAQ. CDR3 DNA sequence: TGTGCCAGCAGCTTAGTTGCTGACATACGTTCCTACGAGCAGTACTTC. The encoded protein is CASSLVADIRSYEQYF.

The chain couples TRBV7-8 to TRBJ2-1; D perhaps matches TRBD1 (6 bases). The CDR3 runs to 15 residues. Trimming cost V 4 bases and J 9 bases, with 19 bases left between them. The germline gives CDR1 SGHVS, CDR2 FQNEAQ. The CDR3 is CASSSSRGSYGEQFF. The CDR3 DNA follows: TGTGCCAGCAGCTCCTCGAGGGGGTCTTACGGTGAGCAGTTCTTC. The variable domain in full, with the rest retrieved from reference TRBV7-8 and TRBJ2-1, is GAGVSQSPRYKVAKRGQDVALRCDPISGHVSLFWYQQALGQGPEFLTYFQNEAQLDKSGLPSDRFFAERPEGSVSTLKIQRTQQEDSAVYLCASSSSRGSYGEQFFGPGTRLTVL.

Only a few counts were recorded for this clonotype. The gene calls are TRBV15 and TRBJ2-5; perhaps D is TRBD1 or TRBD2 (6 bases each). The germline V and J ends were trimmed by 5 bases and 5 bases, with 18 bases remaining between them. The CDR3 has 15 amino acids. Per germline, CDR1 LNHNV and CDR2 YYDKDF (reference sequence). CDR3 amino acids: CATSGGTPMGETQYF. Here the CDR3 DNA reads TGTGCCACCAGCGGCGGGACACCGATGGGGGAGACCCAGTACTTC.

This clonotype was picked up many times. The chain is built from TRBV28 and TRBJ2-7; D is perhaps TRBD1 or TRBD2 (5 bases each). V was trimmed by 3 bases and J by 2 bases, leaving 17 bases between them. Germline V gene lookup returns CDR1 MDHEN and CDR2 SYDVKM. CDR3 length: 16 amino acids. CDR3 sequence (DNA): TGTGCCAGCAGTTTGGGACGTTACCGGGGTACCTACGAGCAGTACTTC. It translates to CASSLGRYRGTYEQYF.

This clonotype has at least ten counts. J is TRBJ2-1 and V is TRBV7-3; 9 bases match TRBD1. CDR1 and CDR2 (germline): SGHTA, FQGTGA. The CDR3 is 16 amino acids. V was clipped by 5 bases and J by 6 bases; unmatched bases: 11. CDR3 sequence (DNA): TGTGCCAGCAGCGGGGGACAGGGTCAAAGTTCCAATGAGCAGTTCTTC. Residues: CASSGGQGQSSNEQFF.

The chain joins TRBV7-9 to TRBJ2-3, with 7 bases matching TRBD1. The CDR3 is made up of 14 amino acids. CDR1 is SEHNR, CDR2 FQNEAQ, per germline (reference sequence). Trimming at V came to 3 bases and at J to 6 bases, leaving 6 bases not matched to a gene. The DNA of the CDR3 is TGTGCCAGCAGCTTGACAGGGATCTGGGATACGCAGTATTTT. Translating it yields CASSLTGIWDTQYF.

Remarks on this clonotype: At one boundary the junction diverges from the germline segment, which might be a read error. J is TRBJ2-7 and V is TRBV7-6; TRBD1 might be the D (6 bases). This CDR3 has 16 residues. Germline CDR1 and CDR2: SGHVS and FNYEAQ. CDR3: CASSPGPRQGSYEQYF. As DNA, the CDR3 is TGTGCTAGCAGCCCAGGGCCACGGCAGGGGTCCTACGAGCAGTACTTC.

CDR3 sequence reads: CFTSVTTPLTEAFF. In DNA form, the CDR3 reads TGTTTCACCTCAGTTACGACACCGTTAACTGAAGCTTTCTTT. This chain joins TRBV6-8 and TRBJ1-1; D unclear. Germline assignment: CDR1 MNHGY and CDR2 SAAAGT. CDR3 length: 14 residues.

This clonotype was observed a few times. An end of the junction does not agree with germline; a read error may underlie this. The V and J genes are TRBV7-7 and TRBJ2-2; the D gene is possibly TRBD2 (6 bases). Germline CDR1 SSHAT, CDR2 FNYEAQ (reference sequence). CDR3 length: 18 amino acids. CDR3 residues: CASSFSPPLGGNTGELFF. CDR3 nucleotides: TGTGCTAGCAGCTTTTCCCCGCCCCTCGGGGGGAACACCGGGGAGCTGTTTTTT. Full variable domain (remainder filled in from reference TRBV7-7 and TRBJ2-2): GAGVSQSPRYKVTKRGQDVTLRCDPISSHATLYWYQQALGQGPEFLTYFNYEAQPDKSGLPSDRFSAERPEGSISTLTIQRTEQRDSAMYRCASSFSPPLGGNTGELFFGEGSRLTVL.

This clonotype was picked up many times. The chain couples TRBV7-2 to TRBJ1-1; D possibly corresponds to TRBD1 (5 bases). CDR1 is SGHTA, CDR2 FQGNSA, per germline. This CDR3 contains 16 residues. The V end lost 1 base, the J end lost 6 bases, and 18 bases lay between the germline ends. CDR3: CASSLGRGRDRAEAFF. The CDR3 bases are TGTGCCAGCAGCTTAGGGAGGGGTCGTGATAGGGCTGAAGCTTTCTTT.

Worth noting for this clonotype: A much larger clone sits a single nucleotide away, making a read error possible. A read error is likely, as this CDR3 ends without the conserved phenylalanine or tryptophan. V gene TRBV6-5 combines with J gene TRBJ1-1, with 9 bases that match TRBD1. CDR3 length: 14 amino acids. With 6 bases clipped from V and 6 bases from J, the junction kept 8 bases outside the gene matches. Germline CDR1 reads MNHEY; CDR2 reads SVGAGI. Here the CDR3 DNA reads TGTGCCAGCAGAACAACAGGGGGCGATCCTGAAGCTTTCCTT. Translated: CASRTTGGDPEAFL.